A single sample gave rise to the 27 T cell receptor beta chains below, sequenced in a study of PD-L1 blockade in urothelial cancer (dated by TCRdb to 2016 to 2017). The protocol used for the library was the immunoSEQ multiplex PCR assay. TCRdb limited this immuneACCESS table to in-frame rearrangements with V and J called. A share of clones is missing; checked studies link under half to unresolved V genes, and the rest is unexplained. The sample table shows about 88,000 clones, and approximately 91% are seen once. 8.5% to 9.5% of the sample is taken by the ten largest. This material consisted of PBMCs, taken around atezolizumab (anti-PD-L1) treatment. These receptors came from a man aged 60 to 69 with urothelial cancer.

The CDR3 loop reads CASSQVVGAPGETQYF. The CDR3 nucleotides read TGTGCCAGCAGCCAGGTGGTGGGGGCCCCTGGGGAGACCCAGTACTTC. The chain has TRBV5-6 and TRBJ2-5; D perhaps matches TRBD1 (6 bases). V dropped 4 bases and J dropped 5 bases, with 21 bases sitting between them. The V gene's germline CDR1 is SGHDT and CDR2 YYEEEE. The CDR3 is 16 residues long.

This clone was found once. The genes are TRBV5-5 and TRBJ2-5; 11 nucleotides agree with TRBD2. The J segment lost 5 bases and the V segment lost 4 bases, leaving 7 bases of the junction unmatched. The CDR3 covers 15 residues. Germline V lookup: CDR1 SGHKS, CDR2 YYEKEE (reference sequence). Here the CDR3 reads CASSLSGGAGETQYF. Written as DNA, the CDR3 is TGTGCCAGCAGCCTTAGCGGGGGGGCCGGGGAGACCCAGTACTTC.

The J gene is TRBJ2-2, the V gene TRBV5-1, with a weak D call TRBD2 (6 bases). This CDR3 has 17 amino acids. Germline CDR1 is SGHRS and CDR2 is YFSETQ. Trimming stripped 0 bases from V and 4 bases from J, with 16 bases between. The CDR3 nucleotides read TGCGCCAGCAGCTTGGCCCCGGGGAGGATCGCCACCGGGGAGCTGTTTTTT. This gives the protein CASSLAPGRIATGELFF.

This clone was counted a few times. The chain carries TRBV2 and TRBJ1-3, with D possibly matching TRBD1 (6 bases). The CDR3 has 13 amino acids. Germline V lookup: CDR1 SNHLY, CDR2 FYNNEI. The V gene lost 2 bases and the J gene lost 4 bases, with 6 bases spanning the gap. The CDR3 loop reads CASSETGGNTIYF. The CDR3 DNA follows: TGTGCCAGCAGTGAAACAGGGGGAAACACCATATATTTT.

The chain joins TRBV7-2 to TRBJ2-7, with 9 bases matching TRBD2. Trimming removed 3 bases from V and 3 bases from J; junction bases left unmatched: 6. CDR1 is SGHTA and CDR2 is FQGNSA in the germline V gene. The CDR3 covers 15 residues. The CDR3 spells CASSLRVAGDYEQYF. CDR3 DNA: TGTGCCAGCAGCTTGAGGGTAGCGGGGGACTACGAGCAGTACTTC.

This chain joins TRBV5-8 and TRBJ1-6; D is uncertain. The CDR3 sequence is 14 residues long. The germline V and J ends were trimmed by 1 base and 4 bases, with 6 bases remaining between them. CDR1 and CDR2 from the germline V gene are SGHTS and YDEGEE. The CDR3 loop is CASSLSQYNSPLHF. CDR3 nucleotide sequence: TGTGCCAGCAGCTTGTCTCAGTATAATTCACCCCTCCACTTT.

This CDR3 reads CASQQVGELFF. CDR3 DNA: TGTGCCTCCCAGCAGGTCGGGGAGCTGTTTTTT. The V and J genes are TRBV18 and TRBJ2-2; unclear D gene. The CDR3 consists of 11 residues. Germline CDR1 KGHSH, CDR2 LQKENI. Between the trimmed V and J ends, which lost 11 bases and 7 bases, there was a span of 11 bases.

The CDR3 sequence is CASSPGWRDTQYF. CDR3 nucleotides: TGTGCCAGCTCACCAGGTTGGAGGGATACGCAGTATTTT. The chain links TRBV18 to TRBJ2-3, with D possibly matching TRBD2 (5 bases). Trimming cost V 2 bases and J 6 bases, with 9 bases left between them. This CDR3 contains 13 residues. The germline gives CDR1 KGHSH, CDR2 LQKENI.

The chain links TRBV19 to TRBJ2-7; the match to TRBD2 covers 14 bases. The CDR3 consists of 15 residues. Germline assignment: CDR1 LNHDA and CDR2 SQIVND (reference sequence). Germline trimming cut 4 bases from V and 4 bases from J; bases unmatched to any gene: 3. CDR3 nucleotide sequence: TGTGCCAGTAGTAAGGGACTAGCGGGAGAATACGAGCAGTACTTC. This codes for CASSKGLAGEYEQYF.

The rearrangement uses TRBV4-2 and TRBJ2-7; 10 positions agree with TRBD2. The CDR3 has 15 residues. V gave up 3 bases and J gave up 2 bases; unmatched junction bases: 4. Germline V gene sequence: CDR1 LGHNA, CDR2 YNFKEQ. The CDR3 sequence: CASSQPGTSAYEQYF. The CDR3 region has the DNA TGTGCCAGCAGCCAGCCCGGGACTAGCGCCTACGAGCAGTACTTC.

On this clone itself: One end of the junction fails to match germline, which may point to a read error. V usage is TRBV7-2 and J usage is TRBJ2-7; no clear D. The V gene's germline CDR1 is SGHTA and CDR2 FQGNSA. The CDR3 length is 11 residues. In DNA, the CDR3 is TGTGCCAGCAGCCCCTCCTATGAGCAGTACTTC. It yields the protein CASSPSYEQYF. Full variable domain (remainder filled in from reference TRBV7-2 and TRBJ2-7): GAGVSQSPSNKVTEKGKDVELRCDPISGHTALYWYRQSLGQGLEFLIYFQGNSAPDKSGLPSDRFSAERTGGSVSTLTIQRTQQEDSAVYLCASSPSYEQYFGPGTRLTVT.

This chain joins TRBV6-5 and TRBJ2-7; the match to TRBD2 covers 7 bases. Germline V gives CDR1 MNHEY, CDR2 SVGAGI. The CDR3 is 15 amino acids. V lost 0 bases and J lost 2; bases outside the gene matches: 4. CDR3 residues: CASSYSGGGPYEQYF. The CDR3 DNA reads TGTGCCAGCAGTTACTCGGGGGGGGGACCCTACGAGCAGTACTTC.

This chain joins TRBV27 and TRBJ2-7; 10 bases line up with TRBD2. Trimming cost V 5 bases and J 3 bases; bases outside gene matches: 13. CDR3 size: 17 residues. Looked up from germline, CDR1 is MNHEY and CDR2 is SMNVEV (reference sequence). The CDR3 region is CASSLQGSGGTFYEQYF. CDR3 DNA: TGTGCCAGCAGTCTCCAGGGTAGCGGGGGGACCTTCTACGAGCAGTACTTC.

The rearrangement joins TRBV25-1 to TRBJ1-5, with D perhaps matching TRBD1 (5 bases). Germline values: CDR1 MGHDK, CDR2 SYGVNS. V was shortened by 5 bases and J by 4 bases, with 21 bases between the two germline ends. The CDR3 length is 17 residues. The CDR3 DNA sequence: TGTGCCAGCAGTTATAGGCCAGGGTCCCTGGGGAATCAGCCCCAGCATTTT. Translation gives CASSYRPGSLGNQPQHF.

This clone is a singleton in its sample. The chain carries TRBV4-2 and TRBJ2-2; 9 bases are shared with TRBD1. The trim removed 4 bases at V and 2 bases at J, leaving 2 bases unmatched. The CDR3 extends over 15 amino acids. Per germline, CDR1 LGHNA and CDR2 YNFKEQ. The CDR3 spells CASSPGQGNTGELFF. In nucleotides, the CDR3 is TGTGCCAGCAGCCCGGGACAGGGAAACACCGGGGAGCTGTTTTTT.

This clone was counted a few times. CDR3 protein: CASSEGFIEGDLYGYTF. CDR3 coding DNA: TGTGCCAGCAGTGAAGGTTTCATAGAGGGAGACCTTTATGGCTACACCTTC. The genes are TRBV25-1 and TRBJ1-2; no firm D call. Germline CDR1 reads MGHDK; CDR2 reads SYGVNS. The CDR3 covers 17 residues. Trimming took off 2 bases at V and 5 bases at J, with 21 bases between the two ends.

This chain uses TRBV4-1 with TRBJ2-1, with 7 bases that match TRBD2. The V segment lost 4 bases and the J segment 5 bases; nucleotides outside the gene matches: 8. This CDR3 is built from 15 residues. Per the germline V gene, CDR1 is MGHRA and CDR2 is YSYEKL. Written as DNA, the CDR3 is TGCGCCAGCAGCCCCAGTCTAGCGGAACACAATGAGCAGTTCTTC. This codes for CASSPSLAEHNEQFF.

The genes are TRBV7-2 and TRBJ1-1, with D uncertain. The CDR3 loop spans 14 amino acids. Germline CDR1 reads SGHTA; CDR2 reads FQGNSA. V was trimmed by 5 bases and J by 5 bases, leaving 15 bases between them. CDR3 sequence (DNA): TGTGCCAGCAGCGCGGAGGACCTGGTGACTGAAGCTTTCTTT. It codes for CASSAEDLVTEAFF. Together with reference TRBV7-2 and TRBJ1-1, the CDR3 gives the full variable domain: GAGVSQSPSNKVTEKGKDVELRCDPISGHTALYWYRQSLGQGLEFLIYFQGNSAPDKSGLPSDRFSAERTGGSVSTLTIQRTQQEDSAVYLCASSAEDLVTEAFFGQGTRLTVV.

This chain links TRBV30 with TRBJ2-7; no reliable D call. CDR1 is GTSNPN, CDR2 SVGIG, per germline (reference sequence). V was pared by 0 bases and J by 2 bases, with 5 bases between. This CDR3 region has 12 residues. CDR3 region: CAWSVQTYEQYF. The DNA for the CDR3 is TGTGCCTGGAGTGTACAAACCTACGAGCAGTACTTC.

The DNA for the CDR3 is TGTGCCAGCAGAAATACAGGGGGGTGGACGGAGCTGTTTTTT. Its protein product is CASRNTGGWTELFF. V gene TRBV2 combines with J gene TRBJ2-2; TRBD1 matches at 8 bases. Losses at the gene ends were 6 bases for V and 10 bases for J; bases not matched to a gene: 10. The germline CDR1 and CDR2 sequences are SNHLY and FYNNEI. The CDR3 consists of 14 residues.

The chain recombines TRBV30 with TRBJ2-7; possibly TRBD2 for D (5 bases). V lost 4 bases and J 2 bases, leaving 15 bases between the germline ends. The length of the CDR3 is 14 residues. Germline V gives CDR1 GTSNPN, CDR2 SVGIG (reference sequence). CDR3 bases: TGTGCCTGGAAACGGGATGTTCTGCCCTACGAGCAGTACTTC. This codes for CAWKRDVLPYEQYF.

The chain links TRBV5-3 to TRBJ2-7; 10 bases are shared with TRBD2. TRBV5-3 is noted as an ORF with a role that remains uncertain. Trimming cost V 0 bases and J 1 base; bases outside gene matches: 7. CDR3 size: 17 residues. The CDR3 sequence is CARSLAGLAGVSYEQYF. The CDR3 nucleotides are TGTGCCAGAAGCTTGGCCGGGCTAGCGGGAGTTTCCTACGAGCAGTACTTC.

The chain has TRBV4-1 and TRBJ1-2, with 9 bases fitting TRBD1. V shed 4 bases and J 8 bases; nucleotides not matched to a gene: 14. Germline V gene sequence: CDR1 MGHRA, CDR2 YSYEKL. The CDR3 extends over 16 amino acids. CDR3 bases: TGCGCCAGCAGCCTGTGGGCGGGACAGGGTTTCGGAGGCTACACCTTC. Encoded protein: CASSLWAGQGFGGYTF.

This chain links TRBV6-1 with TRBJ1-1; the D is unclear. Trimming left V 6 bases short and J 8 bases short, with 10 bases between. Germline CDR1 is MNHNS and CDR2 is SASEGT. The CDR3 runs 11 residues. The CDR3 sequence is CASRYHFEAFF. CDR3 nucleotide sequence: TGTGCCAGCAGATACCACTTCGAAGCTTTCTTT.

This chain connects TRBV28 to TRBJ2-3; 7 bases are a match to TRBD1. Germline V gene data show CDR1 as MDHEN and CDR2 as SYDVKM. With V trimmed by 7 bases and J by 2 bases, 9 bases remained unmatched. This CDR3 contains 15 residues. The CDR3 sequence is CASTRQGVNTDTQYF. The CDR3 nucleotides are TGTGCCAGCACTAGACAGGGCGTTAACACAGATACGCAGTATTTT.

The genes are TRBV4-2 and TRBJ1-2; 9 bases align to TRBD1. Trimming at V came to 5 bases and at J to 3 bases, leaving 10 bases not matched to a gene. The CDR3 extends over 16 amino acids. CDR1 is LGHNA and CDR2 is YNFKEQ in the germline V gene. CDR3 nucleotides: TGTGCCAGCAGCAAAAGCCGGGACAGGGATGACTATGGCTACACCTTC. Translation gives CASSKSRDRDDYGYTF.

V is TRBV7-2 and J is TRBJ2-4; 8 bases map to TRBD1. This CDR3 comprises 16 residues. V dropped 0 bases and J dropped 5; count of bases not matched to a gene: 6. Germline-derived CDR1 and CDR2 are SGHTA and FQGNSA. The CDR3 nucleotides are TGTGCCAGCAGCTTAGCTCCAGGGGGCAACCAAAACATTCAGTACTTC. Protein sequence: CASSLAPGGNQNIQYF.